The rows below give T cell receptor beta chains drawn from one sample of a study of blood T cell repertoires in COVID-19. Some clones are missing from TCRdb's copy, which holds only in-frame ones; the method was immunoSEQ multiplex PCR. The data show fewer than 200,000 clones, 80% to 90% seen once. The sequencing input was peripheral blood. These receptors all come from a man between 18 and 29 years old who had recovered from COVID-19. Each CDR3 is given with its conserved first and last residue. A D gene is named only where the DNA matches it firmly. Expanded clones are given a class, and other clones once, few, many or no size at all.

>TRBV6-5|13|once|-|TRBJ2-3
CASSYLGTDTQYF
TGTGCCAGCAGTTACCTCGGCACAGATACGCAGTATTTT
>TRBV6-5|13|few|TRBD1|TRBJ1-1
CASRRQGSNEAFF
TGTGCCAGCAGGAGACAGGGTTCTAATGAAGCTTTCTTT
>TRBV7-8|14|few|-|TRBJ1-6
CASSSTGYNSPLHF
TGTGCCAGCAGCTCAACAGGGTACAATTCACCCCTCCACTTT
>TRBV4-1|16|-|TRBD1|TRBJ2-5
CASSQQTGQLQETQYF
TGCGCCAGCAGCCAACAAACGGGACAGCTACAAGAGACCCAGTACTTC
>TRBV9|15|once|TRBD2|TRBJ2-1
CASSAGTSEYNEQFF
TGTGCCAGCAGCGCCGGGACTAGCGAATACAATGAGCAGTTCTTC
>TRBV4-3|15|-|-|TRBJ2-7
CASSQERGGSYEQYF
TGCGCCAGCAGCCAAGAAAGGGGTGGCTCCTACGAGCAGTACTTC
>TRBV5-6|15|few|-|TRBJ1-2
CASSFVQGSNYGYTF
TGTGCCAGCAGCTTCGTGCAGGGAAGTAACTATGGCTACACCTTC
>TRBV20-1|11|-|-|TRBJ1-1
CSASKGVEAFF
TGCAGTGCAAGTAAGGGGGTAGAAGCTTTCTTT
>TRBV4-1|17|-|-|TRBJ2-3
CASSLSTQGTRADTQYF
TGCGCCAGCAGCCTTTCCACACAGGGGACTCGCGCAGATACGCAGTATTTT
>TRBV9|17|-|-|TRBJ2-1
CASSKPLAGSAYNEQFF
TGTGCCAGCAGCAAACCCCTGGCGGGCTCTGCCTACAATGAGCAGTTCTTC
>TRBV28|13|-|-|TRBJ1-2
CASSFPPGGGYTF
TGTGCCAGCAGTTTTCCTCCGGGTGGTGGCTACACCTTC
>TRBV9|15|-|TRBD2|TRBJ2-3
CASSQLLAGADTQYF
TGTGCCAGCAGCCAATTACTAGCGGGAGCAGATACGCAGTATTTT
>TRBV6-2/TRBV6-3|13|-|-|TRBJ1-3
CASSDARGNTIYF
TGTGCCAGCAGTGATGCGAGAGGAAACACCATATATTTT
>TRBV7-6|17|-|TRBD2|TRBJ2-7
CASSLPLGPSGSYEQYF
TGTGCCAGCAGCTTACCTCTGGGGCCTAGCGGCTCCTACGAGCAGTACTTC
>TRBV7-2|12|-|-|TRBJ2-5
CASSPLRETQYF
TGTGCCAGCAGCCCCCTCCGGGAGACCCAGTACTTC
>TRBV19|16|-|-|TRBJ1-2
CASSRTSGTRGGGYTF
TGTGCCAGTAGCCGCACCTCCGGGACCCGGGGAGGGGGCTACACCTTC
>TRBV19|14|-|TRBD1|TRBJ2-7
CASRTGTGGYEQYF
TGTGCCAGTAGGACCGGGACAGGGGGCTACGAGCAGTACTTC
>TRBV27|15|few|-|TRBJ2-2
CASSFSGRYSGELFF
TGTGCCAGCAGTTTTTCAGGGAGGTATTCCGGGGAGCTGTTTTTT
>TRBV30|12|-|-|TRBJ2-5
CAWSVFGETQYF
TGTGCCTGGAGTGTATTCGGGGAGACCCAGTACTTC
>TRBV3-1/TRBV3-2|17|-|TRBD2|TRBJ2-1
CASSQDFLAVEYNEQFF
TGTGCCAGCAGCCAAGACTTCCTAGCGGTCGAATACAATGAGCAGTTCTTC
>TRBV5-5|15|-|-|TRBJ1-5
CASSLQGPHNQPQHF
TGTGCCAGCAGCTTACAGGGCCCCCACAATCAGCCCCAGCATTTT
>TRBV28|14|-|TRBD1|TRBJ1-1
CASGAGGARTEAFF
TGTGCCAGCGGGGCAGGGGGCGCGAGAACTGAAGCTTTCTTT
>TRBV27|15|-|TRBD2|TRBJ2-7
CASSPGRPGGNEQYF
TGTGCCAGCAGTCCCGGTCGCCCCGGGGGGAACGAGCAGTACTTC
>TRBV28|16|few|-|TRBJ1-5
CASTTGGGYGNQPQHF
TGTGCCAGCACCACCGGGGGGGGATATGGCAATCAGCCCCAGCATTTT
>TRBV3-1/TRBV3-2|15|-|TRBD1|TRBJ1-4
CASSRRQGDNEKLFF
TGTGCCAGCAGCCGACGACAGGGGGACAATGAAAAACTGTTTTTT
>TRBV7-3|14|-|-|TRBJ2-3
CASSPSGPGDTQYF
TGTGCCAGCAGCCCAAGCGGGCCCGGAGATACGCAGTATTTT
>TRBV28|14|-|-|TRBJ2-1
CASTKGLNYNEQFF
TGTGCCAGCACCAAGGGACTTAATTACAATGAGCAGTTCTTC
>TRBV10-3|15|-|-|TRBJ1-2
CAISEAVREGLGYTF
TGTGCCATCAGTGAGGCAGTCAGGGAAGGGCTTGGCTACACCTTC
>TRBV4-3|14|few|-|TRBJ2-7
CASSSGYGPYEQYF
TGCGCCAGCAGTTCAGGTTATGGGCCGTACGAGCAGTACTTC
>TRBV5-6|14|once|TRBD2|TRBJ2-7
CASSTDLGGGEQYF
TGTGCCAGCAGTACCGACTTGGGGGGAGGGGAGCAGTACTTC
>TRBV6-5|14|-|TRBD1|TRBJ2-7
CASSYDRDRDEQYF
TGTGCCAGCAGTTACGACAGGGATAGAGACGAGCAGTACTTC
>TRBV5-4|14|-|-|TRBJ1-2
CASSSGQRGNSYTF
TGTGCCAGCAGCTCGGGGCAGCGGGGGAATAGCTACACCTTC
>TRBV11-3|15|-|-|TRBJ1-2
CASSFQLQGSPGYTF
TGTGCCAGCAGCTTCCAATTACAGGGTTCCCCAGGCTACACCTTC
>TRBV4-3|16|-|-|TRBJ1-3
CASSQSSQGGGNTIYF
TGCGCCAGCAGCCAAAGCAGTCAGGGAGGGGGAAACACCATATATTTT
>TRBV3-1/TRBV3-2|12|-|-|TRBJ2-3
CASSQAGGAVYF
TGTGCCAGCAGCCAAGCTGGCGGGGCAGTGTATTTT
>TRBV4-3|13|-|-|TRBJ2-1
CASSQVRSNEQFF
TGCGCCAGCAGCCAAGTCAGGTCCAATGAGCAGTTCTTC
>TRBV10-2|13|-|-|TRBJ2-3
CASRLPSADTQYF
TGCGCCAGCAGACTACCTAGCGCAGATACGCAGTATTTT
>TRBV4-3|14|-|TRBD1|TRBJ2-5
CASSQTPNRGTQYF
TGCGCCAGCAGCCAGACCCCTAACAGGGGGACCCAGTACTTC
>TRBV27|15|-|-|TRBJ2-7
CASSFVLAPSYEQYF
TGTGCCAGCAGTTTCGTGCTAGCGCCTTCCTACGAGCAGTACTTC